One T cell receptor (beta chain) is described in this entry. The entry originates in a study of T cell repertoires in cytomegalovirus infection. TCRdb re-called the reads through MiXCR, storing one row per CDR3 protein. The top ten clones hold approximately 8% of a sample with about 600,000 distinct CDR3 sequences, 20% to 30% of them seen once. Germline loops: CDR1 ENHRY, CDR2 SYGVKD. CDR3 length equals 14 residues. J gave up 4 bases and V 5 bases, and 5 bases lay outside the gene matches. This TCR was recovered from a human donor in good health (CMV status not recorded). Some clones in this sample may be carry-over from other donors' samples. The sequenced material came from CD8+ T cells from PBMCs. The rearrangement joins TRBV10-3 to TRBJ1-2, with 9 positions matching TRBD1. This CDR3 is CAISPTGGVYGYTF. The CDR3 coding sequence is TGTGCCATCAGTCCAACAGGGGGCGTCTATGGCTACACCTTC.